This entry lists 12 T cell receptor beta chains sequenced from one sample in a study of blood T cell repertoires in COVID-19. Produced via immunoSEQ multiplex PCR; TCRdb's table is partial and in-frame only. The table has approximately 97,000 clones, approximately 90% seen once. Sequencing used peripheral blood. The receptors here all came from a man aged 60 to 69 with acute or convalescent COVID-19.

This clone was found a few times. This rearrangement joins TRBV9 to TRBJ2-7; TRBD1 matches 8 bases. There are 15 residues in the CDR3. Trimming cost V 1 base and J 2 bases; bases outside gene matches: 5. Germline-derived CDR1 and CDR2 are SGDLS and YYNGEE. CDR3 nucleotide sequence: TGTGCCAGCAGCGTACCCGGGACAGGAACCTACGAGCAGTACTTC. Amino acid sequence: CASSVPGTGTYEQYF.

This clone appeared a single time. The chain joins TRBV5-1 to TRBJ1-1; 8 nucleotides align to TRBD1. The CDR3 runs to 15 residues. V dropped 2 bases and J dropped 1; count of bases not matched to a gene: 4. Germline loops: CDR1 SGHRS, CDR2 YFSETQ. The CDR3 here is CASSFSDRGNTEAFF. The CDR3 coding sequence is TGCGCCAGCAGCTTTAGCGACAGGGGGAACACTGAAGCTTTCTTT.

The V and J genes are TRBV20-1 and TRBJ1-6, with D unresolved. Germline V lookup: CDR1 DFQATT, CDR2 SNEGSKA (reference sequence). The V end lost 3 bases, the J end lost 7 bases, and 7 bases lay between the germline ends. CDR3 length: 12 residues. The CDR3 nucleotides are TGCAGTGCTAGTCTTCGGAATTCACCCCTCCACTTT. Amino acids: CSASLRNSPLHF.

The chain has TRBV2 and TRBJ1-1; no clear D gene. The V and J ends lost 4 bases and 1 base respectively, with 13 bases between them. Germline V lookup: CDR1 SNHLY, CDR2 FYNNEI. This CDR3 is 15 amino acids long. CDR3 in amino acids: CASSAKWAWNTEAFF. DNA of the CDR3: TGTGCCAGCAGTGCCAAGTGGGCCTGGAACACTGAAGCTTTCTTT. Looking up the rest from reference TRBV2 and TRBJ1-1 gives the full variable domain: EPEVTQTPSHQVTQMGQEVILRCVPISNHLYFYWYRQILGQKVEFLVSFYNNEISEKSEIFDDQFSVERPDGSNFTLKIRSTKLEDSAMYFCASSAKWAWNTEAFFGQGTRLTVV.

This chain uses TRBV6-6 with TRBJ1-5; D call uncertain. This CDR3 region has 17 residues. Germline lookup yields CDR1 MNHNY and CDR2 SVGAGI (reference sequence). Trimming took off 5 bases at V and 0 bases at J, with 17 bases between the two ends. CDR3 DNA: TGTGCCAGCAGTCCATCCGGGGTCAGAAGTAGCAATCAGCCCCAGCATTTT. Translating it yields CASSPSGVRSSNQPQHF.

The genes are TRBV19 and TRBJ2-5, with 7 bases identical to TRBD2. The V gene's germline CDR1 is LNHDA and CDR2 SQIVND (reference sequence). V shed 10 bases and J 2 bases; nucleotides not matched to a gene: 7. CDR3 length: 13 amino acids. The CDR3 DNA follows: TGTGCCACCGGGGGGTCCTTGCAAGAGACCCAGTACTTC. Amino acid sequence: CATGGSLQETQYF. The full variable domain, with the rest looked up from reference TRBV19 and TRBJ2-5, is DGGITQSPKYLFRKEGQNVTLSCEQNLNHDAMYWYRQDPGQGLRLIYYSQIVNDFQKGDIAEGYSVSREKKESFPLTVTSAQKNPTAFYLCATGGSLQETQYFGPGTRLLVL.

V and J are TRBV18 and TRBJ1-1; D is possibly TRBD1 (6 bases). V was cut by 3 bases and J by 4 bases, with 12 bases left in between. The CDR3 length is 14 residues. The germline CDR1 and CDR2 sequences are KGHSH and LQKENI. Written as DNA, the CDR3 is TGTGCCAGCTCACCGGGGGGGCCAGGCACTGAAGCTTTCTTT. Amino acids: CASSPGGPGTEAFF. Variable domain in full (rest from reference TRBV18 and TRBJ1-1): NAGVMQNPRHLVRRRGQEARLRCSPMKGHSHVYWYRQLPEEGLKFMVYLQKENIIDESGMPKERFSAEFPKEGPSILRIQQVVRGDSAAYFCASSPGGPGTEAFFGQGTRLTVV.

The chain links TRBV12-3 or TRBV12-4 to TRBJ1-1, with D uncertain. The CDR3 consists of 13 residues. The germline V and J ends were trimmed by 0 bases and 1 base, with 3 bases remaining between them. For the CDR3, the DNA is TGTGCCAGCAGTTTAGCGGCGAACACTGAAGCTTTCTTT. Its protein is CASSLAANTEAFF.

This chain links TRBV25-1 with TRBJ1-2; no firm D call. Germline CDR1 reads MGHDK; CDR2 reads SYGVNS. There are 11 residues in the CDR3. With 4 bases removed from V and 4 bases from J, the gap between germline ends came to 4 bases. The CDR3 reads CASSGGYGYTF. DNA for the CDR3: TGTGCCAGCAGTGGAGGCTATGGCTACACCTTC.

This sequence joins TRBV2 and TRBJ1-5; D is ambiguous. The CDR3 loop spans 15 amino acids. Trimming stripped 6 bases from V and 9 bases from J, with 21 bases between. CDR1 SNHLY and CDR2 FYNNEI come from the germline V gene. CDR3 protein: CASSVEGSFVWPQHF. CDR3 DNA sequence: TGTGCCAGCAGCGTAGAGGGCAGTTTTGTATGGCCCCAGCATTTT.

The chain is built from TRBV15 and TRBJ1-2; 10 bases fit TRBD1. CDR1 is LNHNV and CDR2 is YYDKDF in the germline V gene (reference sequence). Trimming cost V 8 bases and J 4 bases; bases outside gene matches: 7. CDR3 length equals 14 residues. In DNA form, the CDR3 reads TGTGCCACCCTTAGGGACAGGGGAACCTATGGCTACACCTTC. Translation: CATLRDRGTYGYTF.

The chain links TRBV7-8 to TRBJ1-6, with D possibly matching TRBD1 (6 bases). Germline V gene sequence: CDR1 SGHVS, CDR2 FQNEAQ. The CDR3 runs 15 residues. V lost 1 base, J lost 9 bases, and 13 bases lay in between. This CDR3 is CASSLETGMSSPLHF. CDR3 nucleotide sequence: TGTGCCAGCAGCTTAGAAACAGGGATGAGTTCACCCCTCCACTTT.